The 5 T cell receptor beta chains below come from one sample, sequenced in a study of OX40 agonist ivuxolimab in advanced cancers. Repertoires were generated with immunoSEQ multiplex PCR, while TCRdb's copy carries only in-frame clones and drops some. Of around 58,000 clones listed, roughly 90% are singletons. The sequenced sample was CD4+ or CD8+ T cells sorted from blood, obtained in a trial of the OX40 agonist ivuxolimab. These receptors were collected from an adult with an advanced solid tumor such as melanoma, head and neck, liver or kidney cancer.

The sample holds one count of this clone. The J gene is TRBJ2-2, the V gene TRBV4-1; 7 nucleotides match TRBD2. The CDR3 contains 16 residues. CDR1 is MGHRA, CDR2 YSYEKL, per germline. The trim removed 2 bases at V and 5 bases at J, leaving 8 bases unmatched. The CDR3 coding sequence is TGCGCCAGCAGCCAATTGGGACGGACTAGGACCGGGGAGCTGTTTTTT. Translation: CASSQLGRTRTGELFF.

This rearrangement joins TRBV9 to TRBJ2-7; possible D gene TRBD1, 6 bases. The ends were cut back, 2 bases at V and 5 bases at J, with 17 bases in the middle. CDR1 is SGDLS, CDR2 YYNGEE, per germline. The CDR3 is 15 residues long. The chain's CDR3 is CASSVRSSRGNEQYF. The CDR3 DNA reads TGTGCCAGCAGCGTTCGTTCGTCCAGGGGCAACGAGCAGTACTTC.

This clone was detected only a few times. CDR3 sequence: CASSLEGGQKRETQYF. In DNA form, the CDR3 reads TGCGCCAGCAGCTTGGAGGGGGGACAGAAGCGAGAGACCCAGTACTTC. This sequence joins TRBV5-1 and TRBJ2-5; D possibly corresponds to TRBD1 (7 bases). This CDR3 is 16 amino acids long. Germline CDR1 is SGHRS and CDR2 is YFSETQ. Trimming stripped 0 bases from V and 4 bases from J, with 16 bases between.

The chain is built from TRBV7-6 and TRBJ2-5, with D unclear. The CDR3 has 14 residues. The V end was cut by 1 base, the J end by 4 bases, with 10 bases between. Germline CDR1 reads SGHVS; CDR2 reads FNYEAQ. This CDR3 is CASSLVDPRETQYF. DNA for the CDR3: TGTGCCAGCAGCTTAGTAGACCCTAGAGAGACCCAGTACTTC.

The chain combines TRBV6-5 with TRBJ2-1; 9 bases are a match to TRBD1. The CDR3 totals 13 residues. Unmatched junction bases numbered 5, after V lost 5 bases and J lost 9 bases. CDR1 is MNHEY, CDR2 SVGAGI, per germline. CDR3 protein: CASSVGTGTEQFF. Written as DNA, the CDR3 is TGTGCCAGCAGTGTCGGGACAGGGACTGAGCAGTTCTTC.